This T cell receptor beta chain was sequenced for a study of cytomegalovirus exposure and HLA in healthy donors. Germline V gene data show CDR1 as SGHRS and CDR2 as YFSETQ. V lost 7 bases and J lost 7; bases outside the gene matches: 13. The CDR3 has 15 residues. 60 Vbeta and 13 Jbeta primers were used in PCR. The protocol was immunoSEQ multiplex PCR, while the TCRdb copy is restricted to in-frame clones and leaves out a portion. The repertoire holds some 170,000 clones, with 77% as singletons. The sequenced material came from PBMCs. The chain employs TRBV5-1 and TRBJ2-1, with TRBD2 matching 8 bases. The receptor comes from a woman aged 60 to 75 in good health and CMV-seropositive. CDR3 sequence: CASGTGTRAENEQFF. The DNA for the CDR3 is TGCGCCAGCGGAACCGGGACTAGAGCAGAAAATGAGCAGTTCTTC.